The present entry profiles one TCR beta chain with its context. Germline-derived CDR1 and CDR2 are SEHNR and FQNEAQ (reference sequence). The CDR3 spans 10 residues. V lost 7 bases and J lost 8, with 6 bases in between. This entry comes from a study of blood T cell repertoires in COVID-19. Whole-study context: COVID-19 samples from acute and convalescent phases originated in the United States, Italy and Spain. PBMCs, B-cell-depleted T cells, or T cells were the source of the cDNA or gDNA that made up the material.

Clones were sequenced by immunoSEQ multiplex PCR, and TCRdb holds only the in-frame ones, with some missing. The table has fewer than 150,000 clones, less than 85% seen once. The chain joins TRBV7-9 to TRBJ1-3, with no clear D. Sequencing input: peripheral blood. The source is a woman of 80 years or more in a cohort sampled during active or convalescent COVID-19. CDR3 DNA: TGTGCCAGCAAGATAGACACCATATATTTT. This encodes CASKIDTIYF.